These T cell receptor beta chains were read from a single sample in a study of blood T cell repertoires in COVID-19. Repertoires were generated with immunoSEQ multiplex PCR, while TCRdb's copy carries only in-frame clones and drops some. Of some 250,000 clones in the sample, roughly nine tenths were seen once. Source material: PBMCs or T cells enriched from blood (not recorded which). These receptors all stem from a woman in her thirties with acute COVID-19. Both conserved end residues are part of each CDR3. D genes are given only for firm matches. Clone size appears in some rows only: once, few, many, or a class for an expanded clone.

12	-	-	TRBV7-2	TRBJ1-2	TGTGCCAGCAGCTTTCAGGGCTGGGGCTACACCTTC	CASSFQGWGYTF
16	-	TRBD2	TRBV3-1/TRBV3-2	TRBJ2-5	TGTGCCAGCAGAAAAAAAGACCTAGCGGTGGAAGAGACCCAGTACTTC	CASRKKDLAVEETQYF
15	-	TRBD1	TRBV11-2	TRBJ1-5	TGTGCCAGCAGCTTAGGTCAGGGGGCATACCAGCCCCAGCATTTT	CASSLGQGAYQPQHF
16	-	TRBD2	TRBV3-1/TRBV3-2	TRBJ2-2	TGTGCCAGCAGTCGAGTAGCGGGGAGGAACACCGGGGAGCTGTTTTTT	CASSRVAGRNTGELFF
15	-	-	TRBV7-2	TRBJ2-7	TGTGCCAGCAGCTCGGACAGGCGGGGCACCTACGAGCAGTACTTC	CASSSDRRGTYEQYF
14	-	TRBD2	TRBV6-5	TRBJ2-5	TGTGCCAGCAGTTACGTCGCGGGAGTAGGGACCCAGTACTTC	CASSYVAGVGTQYF
12	-	-	TRBV7-3	TRBJ2-2	TGTGCCAGCAGCTTCAGCACCGGGGAGCTGTTTTTT	CASSFSTGELFF
14	-	-	TRBV2	TRBJ1-2	TGTGCCAGCAGTCCCCAGGGGAATTTCTATGGCTACACCTTC	CASSPQGNFYGYTF
15	-	-	TRBV27	TRBJ1-6	TGTGCCAGCAGTTTGGAGAGCTCCTATAATTCACCCCTCCACTTT	CASSLESSYNSPLHF
13	-	TRBD1	TRBV27	TRBJ1-2	TGTGCCAGCAGTTTATTAGGACAGGGTGGCTACACCTTC	CASSLLGQGGYTF
16	-	-	TRBV11-1	TRBJ2-1	TGTGCCAGCAGCTTAGGCGGCCAACGGGGCTACAATGAGCAGTTCTTC	CASSLGGQRGYNEQFF
15	-	-	TRBV6-5	TRBJ2-2	TGTGCCAGCAGCCGACTAGAGACGAACACCGGGGAGCTGTTTTTT	CASSRLETNTGELFF
12	-	-	TRBV28	TRBJ2-3	TGTGCCAGCAGGCGACTAGCAGATACGCAGTATTTT	CASRRLADTQYF
12	-	TRBD2	TRBV6-5	TRBJ2-5	TGTGCCAGCTCGGGGGGGCAAGAGACCCAGTACTTC	CASSGGQETQYF
14	-	-	TRBV5-1	TRBJ1-4	TGCGCCAGCAGCTTCTCCGGGGGGCAAGAAAAACTGTTTTTT	CASSFSGGQEKLFF
16	-	-	TRBV10-3	TRBJ1-4	TGTGCCATCAGCCCCTTCGGGGGGGGCACTAATGAAAAACTGTTTTTT	CAISPFGGGTNEKLFF
14	-	-	TRBV6-5	TRBJ2-7	TGTGCCAGCAGTTACTCGGCAGGCTCCTACGAGCAGTACTTC	CASSYSAGSYEQYF
20	-	TRBD1	TRBV7-3	TRBJ1-1	TGTGCCAGCAGCTTAAGGAATCTCGGGACAGGAGACCTAATGAACACTGAAGCTTTCTTT	CASSLRNLGTGDLMNTEAFF
14	-	-	TRBV5-1	TRBJ1-1	TGCGCCAGCAGCTTGGAGGGGATGAACACTGAAGCTTTCTTT	CASSLEGMNTEAFF
15	-	-	TRBV4-1	TRBJ2-1	TGCGCCAGCAGGGTAAACCTTGGGACATACAATGAGCAGTTCTTC	CASRVNLGTYNEQFF
13	-	-	TRBV11-2	TRBJ2-7	TGTGCCAGCAGCTTTGACAGTACCTACGAGCAGTACTTC	CASSFDSTYEQYF
15	-	TRBD1	TRBV3-1/TRBV3-2	TRBJ2-7	TGTGCCAGCAGCCAGAGACAGGGGCTCTCCTACGAGCAGTACTTC	CASSQRQGLSYEQYF
16	once	-	TRBV4-3	TRBJ1-2	TGCGCCAGCAGCCAAGTACTCGACGGTACTATAACGGGCTACACCTTC	CASSQVLDGTITGYTF
16	-	-	TRBV16	TRBJ2-7	TGTGCCAGCAGCAACGACGGGACTCCCAGAGCTTCGAGGCAGTACTTC	CASSNDGTPRASRQYF
14	-	TRBD2	TRBV7-2	TRBJ2-3	TGTGCCAGCAGCCCGGGGGGAGTAAGAGATACGCAGTATTTT	CASSPGGVRDTQYF
14	-	TRBD1	TRBV10-2	TRBJ1-5	TGCGCCAGCACCTACGACAGGGTTAATCAGCCCCAGCATTTT	CASTYDRVNQPQHF
15	-	-	TRBV30	TRBJ2-6	TGTGCCTGGAGTGTACGGGGAACTGGGGCCAACGTCCTGACTTTC	CAWSVRGTGANVLTF
12	-	-	TRBV14	TRBJ2-5	TGTGCCAGCAGACTGACGCGGGGGACCCAGTACTTC	CASRLTRGTQYF
16	once	-	TRBV3-1/TRBV3-2	TRBJ2-7	TGTGCCAGCAGCCAAGATGGGGGCAGGCAGGCCTACGAGCAGTACTTC	CASSQDGGRQAYEQYF
13	-	-	TRBV29-1	TRBJ2-1	TGCAGCGCCAACAAGGGGGGGGCGAGTGAGCAGTTCTTC	CSANKGGASEQFF
16	-	TRBD1	TRBV28	TRBJ1-6	TGTGCCAGCAGTCCCTTGACAGGGCTAGGAGTTAAACCCCTCCACTTT	CASSPLTGLGVKPLHF